A single sample is the source of the 8 T cell receptor beta chains below, sequenced in a study of PD-1 blockade in classical Hodgkin lymphoma. TCRdb's copy holds only in-frame clones and misses some; the assay was immunoSEQ multiplex PCR. The repertoire includes 150,000 or so clones, 78% of them detected once, and roughly 8.4% sits in the top ten. No patient escaped relapse after autologous stem cell transplantation, and brentuximab vedotin exposure varied. Sequencing was performed on peripheral blood mononuclear cells (PBMCs), taken before the second cycle of nivolumab. Receptors were obtained from a human donor with classical Hodgkin lymphoma.

This rearrangement joins TRBV6-1 to TRBJ2-1; the D is unclear. Trimming stripped 7 bases from V and 6 bases from J, with 16 bases between. The CDR3 spans 14 residues. The germline CDR1 and CDR2 sequences are MNHNS and SASEGT. The CDR3 reads CASTPFGVGNEQFF. DNA of the CDR3: TGTGCCAGCACTCCCTTTGGGGTTGGCAATGAGCAGTTCTTC.

A single count supports this clone. The junction departs from germline at one end; a sequencing error may be responsible. This chain links TRBV2 with TRBJ2-7; no definite D call. CDR1 SNHLY and CDR2 FYNNEI come from the germline V gene. The CDR3 has 13 amino acids. This chain's CDR3 is CASSGGPSHEQYF. For the CDR3, the DNA is TGTGCCAGCAGTGGTGGACCCTCCCACGAGCAGTACTTC. Full variable domain (outside the CDR3, taken from reference TRBV2 and TRBJ2-7): EPEVTQTPSHQVTQMGQEVILRCVPISNHLYFYWYRQILGQKVEFLVSFYNNEISEKSEIFDDQFSVERPDGSNFTLKIRSTKLEDSAMYFCASSGGPSHEQYFGPGTRLTVT.

The gene calls are TRBV10-3 and TRBJ2-2; 7 positions agree with TRBD1. The CDR3 loop spans 14 amino acids. Germline values: CDR1 ENHRY, CDR2 SYGVKD. Trimming at V came to 6 bases and at J to 5 bases, leaving 6 bases not matched to a gene. CDR3 region: CAIRGQFLTGELFF. Here the CDR3 DNA reads TGTGCCATCAGGGGACAGTTCTTGACCGGGGAGCTGTTTTTT.

The CDR3 DNA sequence: TGCGCCAGCAGCCACTCGCGGGAAGGCCTCACCGGGGAGCTGTTTTTT. It specifies CASSHSREGLTGELFF. The chain joins TRBV4-1 to TRBJ2-2, with TRBD2 as a possible D gene (6 bases). Germline-derived CDR1 and CDR2 are MGHRA and YSYEKL. CDR3 length: 16 amino acids. V lost 3 bases and J 4 bases, leaving 15 bases between the germline ends.

The rearrangement links TRBV7-9 to TRBJ2-4; either TRBD1 or TRBD2 may supply D (5 bases each). The CDR3 spans 16 residues. Per the germline V gene, CDR1 is SEHNR and CDR2 is FQNEAQ (reference sequence). V lost 5 bases, J lost 6 bases, and 20 bases lay in between. CDR3 DNA: TGTGCCAGCAGCGTAGGGCCGGATGGGACGGTAAACATTCAGTACTTC. This translates into CASSVGPDGTVNIQYF.

The gene calls are TRBV5-1 and TRBJ2-3, with D perhaps matching TRBD1 or TRBD2 (5 bases each). Germline V gene lookup returns CDR1 SGHRS and CDR2 YFSETQ. The CDR3 consists of 15 residues. The V gene lost 0 bases and the J gene lost 3 bases, with 11 bases spanning the gap. The CDR3 DNA reads TGCGCCAGCAGCTTGGATGAGGGGCGGACAGATACGCAGTATTTT. Translating gives CASSLDEGRTDTQYF.

The rearrangement links TRBV10-2 to TRBJ1-2; 7 bases align to TRBD1. V dropped 2 bases and J dropped 4; count of bases not matched to a gene: 1. CDR1 and CDR2 from the germline V gene are WSHSY and SAAADI. The CDR3 is 13 residues long. The CDR3 DNA is TGCGCCAGCAGTGAGGCAGGGGGCTATGGCTACACCTTC. It codes for CASSEAGGYGYTF.

This rearrangement joins TRBV6-1 to TRBJ1-6; a possible D gene is TRBD1 (5 bases). This CDR3 contains 17 residues. Germline CDR1 MNHNS, CDR2 SASEGT. V gave up 0 bases and J gave up 6 bases, with 15 bases separating them. CDR3 nucleotides: TGTGCCAGCAGTGAAGCCGCCATAGGACACCCTAATTCACCCCTCCACTTT. Protein product: CASSEAAIGHPNSPLHF.